These T cell receptor beta chains were read from a single sample in a study of blood T cell repertoires in COVID-19. The data were produced by immunoSEQ multiplex PCR, yet TCRdb's version contains in-frame clones alone and is incomplete. The table has around 310,000 clones, nearly 90% seen once. Material: peripheral blood. The receptors shown here come from a woman aged 40 to 50 with COVID-19, enrolled during active disease. The CDR3 runs from the conserved cysteine through the conserved F or W. D genes are given only for firm matches. Expanded clones get a size class; other rows say once, few or many, or leave the size out.

j_gene,d_gene,v_gene,abundance,CDR3nt,CDR3aa
TRBJ2-1,TRBD1,TRBV6-2/TRBV6-3,.,TGTGCCAGCAGTGCCCTCGACAGGGGCAATGAGCAGTTCTTC,CASSALDRGNEQFF
TRBJ2-5,.,TRBV5-1,.,TGCGCCAGCAGCCTAGAAAAAACTACACGGATTGAGACCCAGTACTTC,CASSLEKTTRIETQYF
TRBJ2-1,TRBD1,TRBV27,.,TGTGCCAGCAGTGCACTTGGGACAGAGAACAATGAGCAGTTCTTC,CASSALGTENNEQFF
TRBJ1-1,TRBD1,TRBV6-5,.,TGTGCCAGCAGCCTCGACAGGGTGAACACTGAAGCTTTCTTT,CASSLDRVNTEAFF
TRBJ1-4,.,TRBV4-3,.,TGCGCCAGCAGCCTAGAATCCGGGACATGGGACGAAAAACTGTTTTTT,CASSLESGTWDEKLFF
TRBJ2-7,TRBD1,TRBV27,once,TGTGCCAGCAGCCGACAGGGGGCCACCTACGAGCAGTACTTC,CASSRQGATYEQYF
TRBJ2-7,.,TRBV4-3,.,TGCGCCAGCAGCCAAGATGGATGGGGTGAGGGAGAGCAGTACTTC,CASSQDGWGEGEQYF
TRBJ1-5,TRBD1,TRBV28,.,TGTGCCAGCAGTCGGACAGGGGGCCATCAGCCCCAGCATTTT,CASSRTGGHQPQHF
TRBJ1-1,TRBD1,TRBV10-3,.,TGTGCCATCAGCCCCTTGACAGGGACTGAAGCTTTCTTT,CAISPLTGTEAFF
TRBJ1-5,.,TRBV19,.,TGTGCCAGTAGTACCCGGGACACCGCCGATCAGCCCCAGCATTTT,CASSTRDTADQPQHF
TRBJ1-2,TRBD1,TRBV5-1,.,TGCGCCAGCAGCTCGGGACAGTATGGCTACACCTTC,CASSSGQYGYTF
TRBJ2-5,TRBD2,TRBV7-2,.,TGTGCCAGCAGCTTGCGGGGGGGCAGTGAGACCCAGTACTTC,CASSLRGGSETQYF
TRBJ2-3,TRBD2,TRBV29-1,once,TGCAGCGCAGGCGGGACTAGCGATTACACAGATACGCAGTATTTT,CSAGGTSDYTDTQYF
TRBJ2-6,.,TRBV7-2,.,TGTGCCAGCAGCTTAGATGTGGGCCTCTCTGGGGCCAACGTCCTGACTTTC,CASSLDVGLSGANVLTF
TRBJ1-5,.,TRBV4-3,.,TGCGCCAGCAGCCAAGGGGCAGGCAATCAGCCCCAGCATTTT,CASSQGAGNQPQHF
TRBJ2-1,TRBD1,TRBV19,.,TGTGCCAGTAGTAGCCAGGGGGCATCGAATGAGCAGTTCTTC,CASSSQGASNEQFF
TRBJ2-3,.,TRBV5-1,.,TGCGCCAGCAGAGAGGGAACAGATACGCAGTATTTT,CASREGTDTQYF